The entry below gives a single T cell receptor beta chain sequence along with its context. Its antigen is not identified. Each CDR3 protein gets one entry in TCRdb, which reprocessed the 5' RACE reads and gives no DNA. This sample contains more than 400,000 distinct CDR3 sequences. This entry is derived from a study of T cells expressing NK-cell markers. Study information: Sorted CD3+CD56+NKG2C+, CD3+CD56+NKG2C- and CD3+CD56-NKG2C+ T cells supplied TCR beta repertoires.

Regarding the study as a whole: Of the CD8+ T cell pool in roughly six donors, about 1.0-7.5% was accounted for by dominant NKG2C+ clonotypes.

The CDR3 length is 15 residues. Germline CDR1 reads LNHNV; CDR2 reads YYDKDF (reference sequence). The sample was blood T cells: a sorted CD56 or NKG2C T cell subset, CD4+ or CD8+ T cells, or bulk PBMC T cells (not recorded which). The receptor was isolated from a woman between 18 and 75 years old in good health. This chain joins TRBV15 and TRBJ2-6; TCRdb indicates TRBD1, and absent DNA this call remains unverified. The CDR3 spells CATSSRGTGANVLTF.